Relative to its sample, the clone carrying this TCR beta chain is medium-sized. Its cognate antigen is unknown. CDR1 LNHDA and CDR2 SQIVND come from the germline V gene (reference sequence). V was shortened by 3 bases and J by 8 bases, with 14 bases between the two germline ends. There are 14 residues in the CDR3. BIOMED2 TRB-A/B primer pools were used in multiplex TRB PCR. TCRdb re-called the multiplex PCR reads with MiXCR, one entry per CDR3 protein. The sample yields about 22,000 distinct CDR3 sequences, roughly 27% seen once. These data belong to a study of T and B cells in COVID-19 patients. As for the study in general: Most recovered patients had mild to moderate COVID-19 treated as outpatients. Critical illness requiring mechanical ventilation or extracorporeal membrane oxygenation affected three fifths of the roughly 20 active-infection patients. About 90% of the 20 active-infection patients had comorbidities associated with unfavorable COVID-19 outcome. Study conclusions and caveats: Highly clonal in active COVID-19, TRB repertoires exceeded healthy-donor diversity and richness at recovery.

Each TRB amplification used roughly 230-550 ng of genomic DNA from blood. The sample comprised blood. The sequence was collected from a human donor who had recovered from COVID-19. The chain recombines TRBV19 with TRBJ2-1; D possibly corresponds to TRBD1 (5 bases). The CDR3 DNA is TGTGCCAGTAGTATTCAGGCAGGGATAGATGAGCAGTTCTTC. This sequence encodes CASSIQAGIDEQFF.